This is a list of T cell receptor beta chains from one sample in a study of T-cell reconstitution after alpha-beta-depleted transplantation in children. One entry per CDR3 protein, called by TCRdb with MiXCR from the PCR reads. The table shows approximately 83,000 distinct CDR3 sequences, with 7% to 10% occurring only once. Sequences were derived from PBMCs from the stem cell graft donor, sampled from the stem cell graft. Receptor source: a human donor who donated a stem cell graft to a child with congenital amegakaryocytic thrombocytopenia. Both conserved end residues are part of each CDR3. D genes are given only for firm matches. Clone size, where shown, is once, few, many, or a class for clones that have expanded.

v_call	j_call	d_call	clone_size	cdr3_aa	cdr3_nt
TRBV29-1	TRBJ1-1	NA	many	CSVDFGGFGEAFF	TGCAGCGTTGATTTTGGGGGTTTTGGTGAAGCTTTCTTT
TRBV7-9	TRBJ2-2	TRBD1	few	CASSAYRGLSTGELFF	TGTGCCAGCAGCGCTTACAGGGGGTTGAGCACCGGGGAGCTGTTTTTT
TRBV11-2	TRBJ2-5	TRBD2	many	CASSLAGAGLETQYF	TGTGCCAGCAGCTTAGCGGGAGCGGGACTAGAGACCCAGTACTTC
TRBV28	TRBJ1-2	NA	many	CASSAAPTELYGYTF	TGTGCCAGCAGTGCCGCCCCCACGGAGCTATATGGCTACACCTTC
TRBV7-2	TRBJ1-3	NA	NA	CASSLAKSGNTIYF	TGTGCCAGCAGCTTAGCCAAGTCGGGAAACACCATATATTTT
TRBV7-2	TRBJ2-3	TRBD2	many	CASSLARSGRADTQYF	TGTGCCAGCAGCTTAGCGCGGTCAGGGAGGGCGGATACGCAGTATTTT
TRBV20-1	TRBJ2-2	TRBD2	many	CSAFPGLAGGPPELFF	TGCAGTGCCTTCCCGGGACTAGCGGGAGGGCCGCCGGAGCTGTTTTTT
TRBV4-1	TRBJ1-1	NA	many	CASSQDQGVPNTEAFF	TGCGCCAGCAGCCAAGATCAAGGGGTCCCGAACACTGAAGCTTTCTTT
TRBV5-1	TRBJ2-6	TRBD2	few	CASSLSGGRSGANVLTF	TGCGCCAGCAGTCTCAGCGGGGGGCGCTCTGGGGCCAACGTCCTGACTTTC
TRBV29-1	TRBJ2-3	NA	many	CSVANSISTDTQYF	TGCAGCGTTGCTAATTCCATATCCACAGATACGCAGTATTTT
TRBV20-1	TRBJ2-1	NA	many	CTPKLASSSYNEQFF	TGCACTCCCAAGCTAGCCTCGAGCTCCTACAATGAGCAGTTCTTC
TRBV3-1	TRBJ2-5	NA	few	CASSQDSSAGGETQYF	TGTGCCAGCAGCCAAGACTCTAGTGCCGGCGGAGAGACCCAGTACTTC
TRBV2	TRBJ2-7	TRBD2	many	CATTGETSGTSRGYEQYF	TGTGCCACCACGGGCGAGACTAGCGGGACTTCGAGGGGGTACGAGCAGTACTTC
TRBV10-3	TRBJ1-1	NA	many	CAISESMGTEAFF	TGTGCCATCAGTGAGTCGATGGGGACTGAAGCTTTCTTT
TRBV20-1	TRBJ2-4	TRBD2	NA	CRAQARGLAVLAKNIQYF	TGCAGGGCCCAGGCTCGGGGACTAGCGGTTCTAGCCAAAAACATTCAGTACTTC
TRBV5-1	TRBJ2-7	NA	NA	CASSLNSDEQYF	TGCGCCAGCAGCTTGAACAGTGACGAGCAGTACTTC
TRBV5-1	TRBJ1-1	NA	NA	CASSLVPGTAEAFF	TGCGCCAGCAGCTTGGTGCCGGGTACCGCTGAAGCTTTCTTT